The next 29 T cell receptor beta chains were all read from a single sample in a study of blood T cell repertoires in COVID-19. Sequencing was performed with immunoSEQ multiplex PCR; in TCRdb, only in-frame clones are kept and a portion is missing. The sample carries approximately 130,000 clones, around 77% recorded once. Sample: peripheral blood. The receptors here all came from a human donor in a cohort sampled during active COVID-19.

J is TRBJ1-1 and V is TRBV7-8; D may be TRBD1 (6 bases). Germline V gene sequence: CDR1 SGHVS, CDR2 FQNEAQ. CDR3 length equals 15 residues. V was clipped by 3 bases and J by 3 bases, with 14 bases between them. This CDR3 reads CASSFGRGLDTEAFF. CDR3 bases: TGTGCCAGCAGCTTTGGCAGGGGTCTGGACACTGAAGCTTTCTTT.

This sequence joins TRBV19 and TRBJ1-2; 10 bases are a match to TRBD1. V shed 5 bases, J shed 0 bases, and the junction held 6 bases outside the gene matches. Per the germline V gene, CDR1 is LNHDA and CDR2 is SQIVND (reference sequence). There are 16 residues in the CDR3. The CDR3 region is CASSDPGQGANYGYTF. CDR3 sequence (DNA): TGTGCCAGTAGTGACCCCGGACAGGGGGCTAACTATGGCTACACCTTC.

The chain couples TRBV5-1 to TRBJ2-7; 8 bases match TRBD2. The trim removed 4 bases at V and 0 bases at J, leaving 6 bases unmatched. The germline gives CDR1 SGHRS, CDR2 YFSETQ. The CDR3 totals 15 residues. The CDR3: CASSPSGGVSYEQYF. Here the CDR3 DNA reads TGCGCCAGCAGCCCCAGCGGGGGAGTCTCCTACGAGCAGTACTTC.

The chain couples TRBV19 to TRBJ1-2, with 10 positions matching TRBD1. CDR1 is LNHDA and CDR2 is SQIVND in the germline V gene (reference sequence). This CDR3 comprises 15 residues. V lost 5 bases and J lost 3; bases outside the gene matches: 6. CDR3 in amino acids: CASSAGTGDYYGYTF. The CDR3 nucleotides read TGTGCCAGTAGTGCGGGGACAGGGGACTACTATGGCTACACCTTC. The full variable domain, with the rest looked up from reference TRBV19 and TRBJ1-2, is DGGITQSPKYLFRKEGQNVTLSCEQNLNHDAMYWYRQDPGQGLRLIYYSQIVNDFQKGDIAEGYSVSREKKESFPLTVTSAQKNPTAFYLCASSAGTGDYYGYTFGSGTRLTVV.

The CDR3 bases are TGTGCCAGCAGTCGGGACAGGGCCGACGAGCAGTACTTC. This translates into CASSRDRADEQYF. V usage is TRBV27 and J usage is TRBJ2-7; TRBD1 aligns across 9 bases. The CDR3 totals 13 residues. Germline V CDR1 and CDR2: MNHEY, SMNVEV (reference sequence). J lost 5 bases, V lost 5 bases, and 4 bases had no gene match.

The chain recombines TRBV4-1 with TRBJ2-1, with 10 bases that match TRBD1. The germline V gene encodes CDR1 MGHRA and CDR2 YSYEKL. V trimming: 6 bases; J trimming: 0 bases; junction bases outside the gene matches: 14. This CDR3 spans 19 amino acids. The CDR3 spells CASSPRTGGWTNSYNEQFF. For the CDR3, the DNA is TGCGCCAGCAGTCCCAGGACAGGGGGTTGGACCAACTCCTACAATGAGCAGTTCTTC.

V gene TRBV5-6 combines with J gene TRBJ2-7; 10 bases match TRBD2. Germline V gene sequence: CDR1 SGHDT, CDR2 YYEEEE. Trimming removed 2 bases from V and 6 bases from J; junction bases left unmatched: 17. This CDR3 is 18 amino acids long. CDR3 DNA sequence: TGTGCCAGCAGCTTCCGCACTCTAGCGGGGGCTTCTACCCGCGAGCAGTACTTC. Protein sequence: CASSFRTLAGASTREQYF.

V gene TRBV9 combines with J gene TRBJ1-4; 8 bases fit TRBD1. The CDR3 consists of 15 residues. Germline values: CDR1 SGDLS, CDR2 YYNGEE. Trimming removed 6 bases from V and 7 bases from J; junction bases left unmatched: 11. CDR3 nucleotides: TGTGCCAGCACCAAAGGGGGACAGGCCCTTGAAAAACTGTTTTTT. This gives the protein CASTKGGQALEKLFF.

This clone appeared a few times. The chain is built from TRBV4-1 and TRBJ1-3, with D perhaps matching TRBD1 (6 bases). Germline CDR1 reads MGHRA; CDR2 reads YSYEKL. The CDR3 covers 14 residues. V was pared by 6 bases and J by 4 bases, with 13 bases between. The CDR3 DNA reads TGCGCCAGCAGGGGGGCAGGGAACGGAAACACCATATATTTT. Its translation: CASRGAGNGNTIYF.

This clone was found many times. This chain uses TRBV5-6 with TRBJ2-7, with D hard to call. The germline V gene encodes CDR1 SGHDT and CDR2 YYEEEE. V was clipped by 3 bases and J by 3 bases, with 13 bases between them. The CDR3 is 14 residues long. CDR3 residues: CASSSDRVLYEQYF. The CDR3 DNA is TGTGCCAGCAGCTCAGACCGGGTCCTCTACGAGCAGTACTTC.

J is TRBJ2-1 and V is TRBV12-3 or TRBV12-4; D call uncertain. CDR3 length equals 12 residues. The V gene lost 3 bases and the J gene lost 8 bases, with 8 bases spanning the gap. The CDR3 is CASSLAAYEQFF. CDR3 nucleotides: TGTGCCAGCAGTTTGGCGGCTTATGAGCAGTTCTTC.

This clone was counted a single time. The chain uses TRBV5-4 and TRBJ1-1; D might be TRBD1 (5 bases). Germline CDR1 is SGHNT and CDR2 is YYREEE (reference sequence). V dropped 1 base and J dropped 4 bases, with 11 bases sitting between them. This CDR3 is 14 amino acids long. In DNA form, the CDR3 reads TGTGCCAGCAGCTTGTGGGGGGGTCGCACTGAAGCTTTCTTT. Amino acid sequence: CASSLWGGRTEAFF.

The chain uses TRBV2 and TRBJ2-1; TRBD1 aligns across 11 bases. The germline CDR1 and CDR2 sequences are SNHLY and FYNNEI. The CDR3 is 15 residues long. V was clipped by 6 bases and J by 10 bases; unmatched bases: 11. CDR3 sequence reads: CASSEMDRGQGEQFF. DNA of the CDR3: TGTGCCAGCAGCGAAATGGACAGGGGGCAGGGAGAGCAGTTCTTC. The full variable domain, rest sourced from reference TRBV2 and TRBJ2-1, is EPEVTQTPSHQVTQMGQEVILRCVPISNHLYFYWYRQILGQKVEFLVSFYNNEISEKSEIFDDQFSVERPDGSNFTLKIRSTKLEDSAMYFCASSEMDRGQGEQFFGPGTRLTVL.

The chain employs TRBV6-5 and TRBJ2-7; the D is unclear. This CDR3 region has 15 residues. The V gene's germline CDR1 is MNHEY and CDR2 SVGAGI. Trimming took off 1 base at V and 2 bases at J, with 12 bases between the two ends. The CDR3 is CASSYFGATPYEQYF. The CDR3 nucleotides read TGTGCCAGCAGTTACTTTGGTGCAACTCCCTACGAGCAGTACTTC.

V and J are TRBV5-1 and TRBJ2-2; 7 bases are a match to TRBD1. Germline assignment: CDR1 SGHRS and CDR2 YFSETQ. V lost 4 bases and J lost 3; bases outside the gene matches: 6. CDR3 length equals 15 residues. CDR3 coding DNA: TGCGCCAGCAGCCCAACAGGGGATTACACCGGGGAGCTGTTTTTT. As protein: CASSPTGDYTGELFF. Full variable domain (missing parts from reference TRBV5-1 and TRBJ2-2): KAGVTQTPRYLIKTRGQQVTLSCSPISGHRSVSWYQQTPGQGLQFLFEYFSETQRNKGNFPGRFSGRQFSNSRSEMNVSTLELGDSALYLCASSPTGDYTGELFFGEGSRLTVL.

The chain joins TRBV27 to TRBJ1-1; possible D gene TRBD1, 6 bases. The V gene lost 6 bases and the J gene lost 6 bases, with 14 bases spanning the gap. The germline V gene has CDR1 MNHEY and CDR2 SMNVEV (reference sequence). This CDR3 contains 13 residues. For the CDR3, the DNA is TGTGCCAGCAGGCTCAACAGGGCCGCTGAAGCTTTCTTT. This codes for CASRLNRAAEAFF.

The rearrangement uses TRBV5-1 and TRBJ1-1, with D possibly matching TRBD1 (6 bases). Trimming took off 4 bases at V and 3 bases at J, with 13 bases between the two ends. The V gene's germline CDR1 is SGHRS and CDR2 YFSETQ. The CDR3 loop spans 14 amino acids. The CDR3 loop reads CASSTQGWDTEAFF. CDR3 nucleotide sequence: TGCGCCAGCAGCACACAGGGTTGGGACACTGAAGCTTTCTTT.

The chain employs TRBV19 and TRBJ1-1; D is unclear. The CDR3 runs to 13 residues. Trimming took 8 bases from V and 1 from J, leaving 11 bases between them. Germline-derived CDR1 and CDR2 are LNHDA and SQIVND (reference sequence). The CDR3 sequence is CASSVGENTEAFF. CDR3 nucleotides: TGTGCCAGTTCGGTCGGGGAGAACACTGAAGCTTTCTTT.

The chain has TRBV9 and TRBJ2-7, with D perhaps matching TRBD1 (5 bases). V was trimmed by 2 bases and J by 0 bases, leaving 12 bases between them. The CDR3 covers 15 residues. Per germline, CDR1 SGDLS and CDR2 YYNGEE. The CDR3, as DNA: TGTGCCAGCAGCGTGGGCAGGGCGAGCTCCTACGAGCAGTACTTC. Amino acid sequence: CASSVGRASSYEQYF.

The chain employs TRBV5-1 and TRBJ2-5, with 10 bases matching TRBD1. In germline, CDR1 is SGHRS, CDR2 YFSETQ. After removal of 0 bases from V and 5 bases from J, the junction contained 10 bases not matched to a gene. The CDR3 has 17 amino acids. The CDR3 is CASSLARDRGFQETQYF. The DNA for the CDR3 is TGCGCCAGCAGCTTGGCCCGGGACAGGGGATTTCAGGAGACCCAGTACTTC.

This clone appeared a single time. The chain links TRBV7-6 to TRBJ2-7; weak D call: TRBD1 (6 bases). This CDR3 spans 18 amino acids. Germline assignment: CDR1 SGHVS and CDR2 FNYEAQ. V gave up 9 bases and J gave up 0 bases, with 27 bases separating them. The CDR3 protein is CASPHRTGTRNRSYEQYF. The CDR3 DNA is TGTGCCAGTCCACACAGAACCGGGACAAGAAACCGCTCCTACGAGCAGTACTTC. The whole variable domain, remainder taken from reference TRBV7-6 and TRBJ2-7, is GAGVSQSPRYKVTKRGQDVALRCDPISGHVSLYWYRQALGQGPEFLTYFNYEAQQDKSGLPNDRFSAERPEGSISTLTIQRTEQRDSAMYRCASPHRTGTRNRSYEQYFGPGTRLTVT.

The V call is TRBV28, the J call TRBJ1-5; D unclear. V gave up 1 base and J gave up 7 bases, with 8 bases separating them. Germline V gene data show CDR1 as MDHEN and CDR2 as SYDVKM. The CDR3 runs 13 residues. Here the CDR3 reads CASSLSRRQPQHF. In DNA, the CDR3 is TGTGCCAGCAGTTTATCCAGGCGCCAGCCCCAGCATTTT.

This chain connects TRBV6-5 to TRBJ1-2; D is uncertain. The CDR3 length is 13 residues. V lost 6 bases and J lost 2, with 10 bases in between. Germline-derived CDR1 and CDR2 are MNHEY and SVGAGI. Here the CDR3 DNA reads TGTGCCAGCAGCCGGGTCGCGAACTATGGCTACACCTTC. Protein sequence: CASSRVANYGYTF.

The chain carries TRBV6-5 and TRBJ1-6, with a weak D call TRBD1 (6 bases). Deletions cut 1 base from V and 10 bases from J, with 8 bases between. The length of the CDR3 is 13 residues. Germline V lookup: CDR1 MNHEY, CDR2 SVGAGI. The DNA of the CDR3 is TGTGCCAGCAGTTACTACAGGGTCTCACCCCTCCACTTT. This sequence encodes CASSYYRVSPLHF.

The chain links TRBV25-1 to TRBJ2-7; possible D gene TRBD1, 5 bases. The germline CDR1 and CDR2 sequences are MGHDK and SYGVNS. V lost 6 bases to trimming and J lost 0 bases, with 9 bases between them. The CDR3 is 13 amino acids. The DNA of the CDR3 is TGTGCCAGCAGGTCGGACACCTCCTACGAGCAGTACTTC. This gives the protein CASRSDTSYEQYF.

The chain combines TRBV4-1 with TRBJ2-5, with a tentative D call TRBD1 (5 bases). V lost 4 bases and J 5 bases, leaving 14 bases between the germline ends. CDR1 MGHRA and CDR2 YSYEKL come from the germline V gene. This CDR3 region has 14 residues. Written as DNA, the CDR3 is TGCGCCAGCAGCCCAGAAGGGGTGTGGGAGACCCAGTACTTC. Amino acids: CASSPEGVWETQYF.

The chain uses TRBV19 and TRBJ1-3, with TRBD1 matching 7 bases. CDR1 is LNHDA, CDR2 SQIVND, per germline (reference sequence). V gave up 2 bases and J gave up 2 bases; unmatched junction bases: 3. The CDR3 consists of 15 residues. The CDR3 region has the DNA TGTGCCAGTAGTATAAGGGACAGTACTGGAAACACCATATATTTT. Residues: CASSIRDSTGNTIYF.

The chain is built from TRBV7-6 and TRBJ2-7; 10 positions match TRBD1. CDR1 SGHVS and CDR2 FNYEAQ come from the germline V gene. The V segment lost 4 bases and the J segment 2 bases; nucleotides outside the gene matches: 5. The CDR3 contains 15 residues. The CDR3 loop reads CASSYGQGEPYEQYF. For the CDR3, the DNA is TGTGCCAGCAGCTACGGACAGGGGGAACCCTACGAGCAGTACTTC. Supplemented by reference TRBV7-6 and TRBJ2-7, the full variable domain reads GAGVSQSPRYKVTKRGQDVALRCDPISGHVSLYWYRQALGQGPEFLTYFNYEAQQDKSGLPNDRFSAERPEGSISTLTIQRTEQRDSAMYRCASSYGQGEPYEQYFGPGTRLTVT.

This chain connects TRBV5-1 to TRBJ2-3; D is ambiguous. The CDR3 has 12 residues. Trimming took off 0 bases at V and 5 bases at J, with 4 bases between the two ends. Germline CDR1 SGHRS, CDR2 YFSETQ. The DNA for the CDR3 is TGCGCCAGCAGCTTGGAGCTAGATACGCAGTATTTT. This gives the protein CASSLELDTQYF.